This T cell receptor (beta chain) was documented in a study of T-cell memory formation after mild COVID-19. Study-wide results and caveats: Among contracting clones, CD4+ were mainly CM/EM and CD8+ enriched in EMRA. A second wave expanding day 15 to 37 was CD4+-biased; contracting clones were balanced. A subset of responding clones appeared in pre-infection memory, suggesting cross-reactive memory joined.

CDR3 length: 13 amino acids. The V segment lost 6 bases and the J segment 1 base; nucleotides outside the gene matches: 2. MiXCR, run by TCRdb on the 5' RACE reads, gives a single entry per CDR3 protein. The table lists about 430,000 distinct CDR3 sequences, 24% of them singletons. As for this clonotype: Its cognate antigen is unknown.

What was sequenced was PBMCs or a T cell subset sorted from them (not recorded which). The gene calls are TRBV12-3 or TRBV12-4 and TRBJ2-5; 7 nucleotides align to TRBD2. This receptor was obtained from an adult woman who had mild COVID-19 (a few samples of this study predate the infection). Cell type and time point are not known. CDR3 residues: CASRTGGQETQYF. CDR3 DNA sequence: TGTGCCAGCAGGACGGGGGGCCAAGAGACCCAGTACTTC.